Presented here are 27 T cell receptor beta chains from one specimen sequenced in a study of CD8+CD57+ T cells in acquired aplastic anemia. It was genomic DNA that served as the template for profiling TCR beta VDJ and CDR3. TCRdb re-called the reads with MiXCR, one entry per CDR3 protein. This sample has roughly 200,000 distinct CDR3 sequences; roughly three fifths occur once, and the top ten carry about 42%. Selection for sequencing was limited to patients who had shown CD8+CD57+ cell expansion by flow cytometry. Sequencing was carried out using sorted CD4+, CD8+, or CD8+CD57+ T cells (not recorded which) from PBMCs. The receptors come from a human donor with aplastic anemia.

This clonotype was picked up many times. The gene calls are TRBV19 and TRBJ2-7; weak D call: TRBD1 (6 bases). The germline V and J ends were trimmed by 4 bases and 0 bases, with 13 bases remaining between them. Per germline, CDR1 LNHDA and CDR2 SQIVND (reference sequence). The CDR3 is made up of 15 amino acids. The CDR3 loop is CASSTPGDNSYEQYF. CDR3 DNA: TGTGCCAGTAGTACTCCCGGGGACAACTCCTACGAGCAGTACTTC.

This chain uses TRBV7-2 with TRBJ2-2; TRBD2 might be the D (5 bases). With 2 bases removed from V and 0 bases from J, the gap between germline ends came to 7 bases. This CDR3 spans 15 amino acids. Germline V gives CDR1 SGHTA, CDR2 FQGNSA. The CDR3 loop reads CASSLTGSNTGELFF. In DNA, the CDR3 is TGTGCCAGCAGCTTAACGGGATCGAACACCGGGGAGCTGTTTTTT.

The chain combines TRBV9 with TRBJ2-3; D ambiguous. Germline CDR1 and CDR2: SGDLS and YYNGEE. Trimming took 0 bases from V and 4 from J, leaving 9 bases between them. The CDR3 extends over 14 amino acids. This CDR3 reads CASSVVGAADTQYF. The CDR3 DNA follows: TGTGCCAGCAGCGTAGTAGGAGCAGCAGATACGCAGTATTTT.

The gene calls are TRBV10-3 and TRBJ2-3, with 11 bases aligning to TRBD2. The CDR3 runs to 16 residues. Germline CDR1 ENHRY, CDR2 SYGVKD. With V trimmed by 6 bases and J by 5 bases, 10 bases remained unmatched. CDR3 bases: TGTGCCATCAGGAGGGATAGCGGGGGGGCCTTAGATACGCAGTATTTT. Its protein product is CAIRRDSGGALDTQYF.

This clonotype was observed at least ten times. This sequence joins TRBV2 and TRBJ1-5, with 11 bases aligning to TRBD1. The CDR3 runs to 16 residues. CDR1 SNHLY and CDR2 FYNNEI come from the germline V gene. Germline trimming cut 1 base from V and 10 bases from J; bases unmatched to any gene: 9. The CDR3 here is CASSEVEDRGLLPQHF. CDR3 nucleotide sequence: TGTGCCAGCAGTGAAGTGGAGGACAGGGGGCTGTTACCCCAGCATTTT. The full variable domain, in which reference TRBV2 and TRBJ1-5 provide the parts outside the CDR3, is EPEVTQTPSHQVTQMGQEVILRCVPISNHLYFYWYRQILGQKVEFLVSFYNNEISEKSEIFDDQFSVERPDGSNFTLKIRSTKLEDSAMYFCASSEVEDRGLLPQHFGDGTRLSIL.

J is TRBJ1-2 and V is TRBV9; TRBD1 might be the D (5 bases). The length of the CDR3 is 14 residues. V lost 0 bases and J lost 3, with 9 bases in between. The V gene's germline CDR1 is SGDLS and CDR2 YYNGEE. CDR3 sequence (DNA): TGTGCCAGCAGCGTAGTAGGGACTCACTATGGCTACACCTTC. This translates into CASSVVGTHYGYTF.

At least ten counts were recorded for this clonotype. The CDR3 nucleotides are TGCGCCAGCAGCCAAGATAGGGTGGACGAGCAGTACTTC. This sequence encodes CASSQDRVDEQYF. The V and J genes are TRBV4-1 and TRBJ2-7; D remains unclear. V was clipped by 0 bases and J by 5 bases, with 8 bases between them. CDR3 length equals 13 residues. Per germline, CDR1 MGHRA and CDR2 YSYEKL.

V usage is TRBV29-1 and J usage is TRBJ1-2; no definite D call. V lost 5 bases to trimming and J lost 4 bases, with 11 bases between them. CDR1 and CDR2 from the germline V gene are SQVTM and ANQGSEA. The CDR3 sequence is 12 residues long. The CDR3 DNA reads TGCAGCGTTTATGACGGATTCTATGGCTACACCTTC. It specifies CSVYDGFYGYTF.

The chain carries TRBV11-3 and TRBJ1-1; TRBD1 might be the D (6 bases). V lost 5 bases, J lost 5 bases, and 18 bases lay in between. The germline V gene encodes CDR1 SGHNT and CDR2 YENEEA. This CDR3 has 15 amino acids. The CDR3 spells CASSPRTGRVTEAFF. The CDR3 nucleotides read TGTGCCAGCAGCCCTCGAACAGGGAGGGTTACTGAAGCTTTCTTT.

The V call is TRBV24-1, the J call TRBJ1-2; no clear D gene. The CDR3 is 14 residues long. CDR1 and CDR2 from the germline V gene are KGHDR and SFDVKD. V was shortened by 5 bases and J by 2 bases, with 11 bases between the two germline ends. CDR3 in DNA: TGTGCCACCAGTGGATCGACGGGGAACTATGGCTACACCTTC. Encoded protein: CATSGSTGNYGYTF.

This clonotype was observed a single time. The chain couples TRBV25-1 to TRBJ2-5; D might be TRBD1 (7 bases). The end of the DNA fits TRBJ2-7 better, so the J call may be wrong. CDR3 length equals 14 residues. CDR1 and CDR2 (germline): MGHDK, SYGVNS. This CDR3 reads CASSESRGEYEQYF. The CDR3, as DNA: TGTGCCAGCAGTGAATCCAGGGGGGAGTACGAGCAGTACTTC.

This clonotype has ten or more counts. The chain carries TRBV5-4 and TRBJ2-7, with 9 bases fitting TRBD1. The V segment lost 0 bases and the J segment 7 bases; nucleotides outside the gene matches: 11. Germline V gene data show CDR1 as SGHNT and CDR2 as YYREEE (reference sequence). The CDR3 length is 16 residues. CDR3 sequence reads: CASSLGTPGQGLEQYF. CDR3 DNA sequence: TGTGCCAGCAGCTTGGGGACCCCGGGACAGGGTTTGGAGCAGTACTTC.

This rearrangement joins TRBV7-9 to TRBJ2-2; 13 bases align to TRBD2. The CDR3 is 19 residues long. The junction had 13 bases not matched to a gene; V was cut back by 7 bases and J by 2 bases. The germline gives CDR1 SEHNR, CDR2 FQNEAQ (reference sequence). The CDR3 bases are TGTGCCAGCATGGCAGGGGCGGGACTAGCGGGGCAAAACACCGGGGAGCTGTTTTTT. Translated, it gives CASMAGAGLAGQNTGELFF.

This clonotype was counted a few times. The chain recombines TRBV7-8 with TRBJ1-6, with D unclear. Per the germline V gene, CDR1 is SGHVS and CDR2 is FQNEAQ. The V and J ends lost 8 bases and 6 bases respectively, with 5 bases between them. The CDR3 runs 11 residues. The CDR3 here is CASGLNSPLHF. The CDR3 nucleotides are TGTGCCAGCGGGCTTAATTCACCCCTCCACTTT.

The chain has TRBV11-2 and TRBJ2-3; 11 bases align to TRBD2. This CDR3 is 15 amino acids long. Germline-derived CDR1 and CDR2 are SGHAT and FQNNGV. J gave up 4 bases and V 3 bases, and 3 bases lay outside the gene matches. Here the CDR3 DNA reads TGTGCCAGCAGCTTCACTAGCGGGAGTGCAGATACGCAGTATTTT. It is translated as CASSFTSGSADTQYF.

This clonotype was seen many times. The rearrangement uses TRBV7-3 and TRBJ2-2; the match to TRBD2 covers 8 bases. The germline CDR1 and CDR2 sequences are SGHTA and FQGTGA. V was clipped by 5 bases and J by 5 bases; unmatched bases: 4. The CDR3 extends over 14 amino acids. In nucleotides, the CDR3 is TGTGCCAGCAGCCCCGCGGGGGGTACCGGGGAGCTGTTTTTT. It specifies CASSPAGGTGELFF.

About this clonotype: A read error may account for a junction end that differs from germline. The rearrangement links TRBV29-1 to TRBJ2-3; 7 positions agree with TRBD2. The CDR3 is made up of 14 amino acids. Per the germline V gene, CDR1 is SQVTM and CDR2 is ANQGSEA. CDR3 bases: TGTAGCGTTGATCGGCTAGCGGTCACAGATACGCAGTATTTT. It translates to CSVDRLAVTDTQYF.

The genes are TRBV10-3 and TRBJ2-3; D remains ambiguous. The germline gives CDR1 ENHRY, CDR2 SYGVKD. V lost 4 bases and J lost 0, with 11 bases in between. The CDR3 consists of 15 residues. The CDR3 loop is CAISADLSSTDTQYF. CDR3 coding DNA: TGTGCCATCAGTGCGGACCTCTCTAGCACAGATACGCAGTATTTT.

V gene TRBV7-3 combines with J gene TRBJ1-1; D not resolved. Germline CDR1 and CDR2: SGHTA and FQGTGA. The V and J ends lost 3 bases and 1 base respectively, with 9 bases between them. This CDR3 has 14 amino acids. CDR3 DNA sequence: TGTGCCAGCAGCTTGTCGGGGTGGAACACTGAAGCTTTCTTT. Protein: CASSLSGWNTEAFF.

The rearrangement uses TRBV29-1 and TRBJ1-3, with D possibly being TRBD1 (5 bases). Germline V gene data show CDR1 as SQVTM and CDR2 as ANQGSEA. V lost 8 bases and J 0 bases, leaving 11 bases between the germline ends. The CDR3 is made up of 13 amino acids. CDR3 in DNA: TGCAGCACAGCAGGGATCTCTGGAAACACCATATATTTT. It codes for CSTAGISGNTIYF.

This clonotype appeared once. This sequence joins TRBV6-4 and TRBJ2-2; 8 nucleotides line up with TRBD1. Germline assignment: CDR1 MRHNA and CDR2 SNTAGT. J was trimmed by 5 bases and V by 5 bases; bases with no gene match: 7. The CDR3 totals 15 residues. The DNA for the CDR3 is TGTGCCAGCAGTCCCGCAACAGGGGGGACCGGGGAGCTGTTTTTT. It is translated as CASSPATGGTGELFF.

Details on this clonotype: The DNA is omitted, as the CDR3 cannot be located on it reliably, and the CDR3 follows TCRdb's listing. The chain couples TRBV2 to TRBJ2-2; the D segment call TRBD1 is taken from the table without a DNA check. Per germline, CDR1 SNHLY and CDR2 FYNNEI. Termini included, the CDR3 measures 21 amino acids. CDR3 amino acids: CASSVRGYEQYFGPGTGELFF.

The table lists this clonotype with many counts. The chain carries TRBV5-1 and TRBJ1-2; possibly TRBD1 for D (6 bases). Germline lookup yields CDR1 SGHRS and CDR2 YFSETQ. Trimming removed 5 bases at V and 4 bases at J, with 24 bases between. The CDR3 is made up of 17 amino acids. CDR3 residues: CASSSDGGPSFIYGYTF. The CDR3 DNA is TGCGCCAGCAGTTCCGACGGGGGGCCGTCATTCATCTATGGCTACACCTTC.

This clonotype occurred once. The chain combines TRBV7-9 with TRBJ1-2; TRBD1 agrees at 7 bases. Per the germline V gene, CDR1 is SEHNR and CDR2 is FQNEAQ (reference sequence). Unmatched junction bases numbered 4, after V lost 1 base and J lost 2 bases. The length of the CDR3 is 15 residues. The CDR3 nucleotides are TGTGCCAGCAGCTTAGGACAGGGAACGAACTATGGCTACACCTTC. The encoded protein is CASSLGQGTNYGYTF.

Ten or more counts support this clonotype. V is TRBV7-9 and J is TRBJ2-7; 8 bases align to TRBD2. CDR3 length: 15 amino acids. Germline V gene lookup returns CDR1 SEHNR and CDR2 FQNEAQ (reference sequence). Unmatched junction bases numbered 4, after V lost 0 bases and J lost 3 bases. The CDR3: CASSLARGTSYEQYF. The DNA of the CDR3 is TGTGCCAGCAGCTTAGCGCGGGGGACTAGCTACGAGCAGTACTTC.

The chain couples TRBV5-5 to TRBJ2-7; 9 bases match TRBD2. Germline lookup yields CDR1 SGHKS and CDR2 YYEKEE (reference sequence). This CDR3 is 14 amino acids long. Losses at the gene ends were 0 bases for V and 6 bases for J; bases not matched to a gene: 4. The CDR3 coding sequence is TGTGCCAGCAGCTTGGCCCCGCGGGGGGGCGAGCAGTACTTC. It codes for CASSLAPRGGEQYF.

The J gene is TRBJ2-7, the V gene TRBV19; D might be TRBD2 (6 bases). The CDR3 sequence is 14 residues long. CDR1 is LNHDA, CDR2 SQIVND, per germline (reference sequence). The V end lost 3 bases, the J end lost 7 bases, and 16 bases lay between the germline ends. The CDR3 nucleotides read TGTGCCAGTAGTATGTCTTGGGGACTCGGGGAGCAGTACTTC. Protein sequence: CASSMSWGLGEQYF.